The clone carrying this T cell receptor beta chain was counted a single time. Its antigen is undetermined. In germline, CDR1 is SNHLY, CDR2 FYNNEI. This CDR3 is 14 amino acids long. V was pared by 1 base and J by 1 base, with 7 bases between. The data were taken from a study of cytomegalovirus exposure and HLA in healthy donors. With 60 Vbeta and 13 Jbeta primers, the PCR was carried out. Clones were read by immunoSEQ multiplex PCR, and TCRdb kept only the in-frame ones, dropping some. There are about 170,000 clones in the sample; approximately 67% occur only once, and over 2.5% lies in the top ten. Findings and caveats of the study: Later analysis placed DRB1 highest and HLA-C lowest in TCR association rates, which differed by HLA locus. Immune exposure information available was restricted to CMV serostatus.

The sequencing sample was made of PBMCs. The chain has TRBV2 and TRBJ1-1; D uncertain. The TCR originated in a man aged 35 to 55 in good health and CMV-seronegative. CDR3 region: CASSEVRGNTEAFF. Here the CDR3 DNA reads TGTGCCAGCAGTGAAGTGCGGGGGAACACTGAAGCTTTCTTT.